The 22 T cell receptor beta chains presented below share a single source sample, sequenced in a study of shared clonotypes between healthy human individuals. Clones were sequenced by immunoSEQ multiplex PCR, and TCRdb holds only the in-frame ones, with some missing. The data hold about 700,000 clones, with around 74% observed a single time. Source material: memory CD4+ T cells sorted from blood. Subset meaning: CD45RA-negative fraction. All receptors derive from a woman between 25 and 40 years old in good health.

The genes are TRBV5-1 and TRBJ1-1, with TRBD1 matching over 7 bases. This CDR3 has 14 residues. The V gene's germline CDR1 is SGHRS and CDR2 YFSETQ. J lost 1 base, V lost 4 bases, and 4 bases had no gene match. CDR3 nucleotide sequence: TGCGCCAGCAGCGCCGGGACAGCGAACACTGAAGCTTTCTTT. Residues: CASSAGTANTEAFF. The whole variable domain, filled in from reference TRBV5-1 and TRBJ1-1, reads KAGVTQTPRYLIKTRGQQVTLSCSPISGHRSVSWYQQTPGQGLQFLFEYFSETQRNKGNFPGRFSGRQFSNSRSEMNVSTLELGDSALYLCASSAGTANTEAFFGQGTRLTVV.

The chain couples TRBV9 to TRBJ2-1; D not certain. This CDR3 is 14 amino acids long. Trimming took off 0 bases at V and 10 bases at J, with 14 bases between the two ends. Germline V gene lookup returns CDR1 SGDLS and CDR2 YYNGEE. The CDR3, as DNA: TGTGCCAGCAGCGTAGTGGAATTTCCAGGAGAGCAGTTCTTC. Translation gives CASSVVEFPGEQFF.

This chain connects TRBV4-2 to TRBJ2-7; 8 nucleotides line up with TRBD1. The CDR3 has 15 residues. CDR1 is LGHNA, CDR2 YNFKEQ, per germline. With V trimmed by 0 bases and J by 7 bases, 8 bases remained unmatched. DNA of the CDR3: TGTGCCAGCAGCCAAGATGCGACAGGGGCGCGAGAGCAGTACTTC. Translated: CASSQDATGAREQYF.

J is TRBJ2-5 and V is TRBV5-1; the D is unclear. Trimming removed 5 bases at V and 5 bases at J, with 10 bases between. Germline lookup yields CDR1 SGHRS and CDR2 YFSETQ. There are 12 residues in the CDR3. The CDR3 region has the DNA TGCGCCAGCAGTGTACAGCAGGAGACCCAGTACTTC. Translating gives CASSVQQETQYF.

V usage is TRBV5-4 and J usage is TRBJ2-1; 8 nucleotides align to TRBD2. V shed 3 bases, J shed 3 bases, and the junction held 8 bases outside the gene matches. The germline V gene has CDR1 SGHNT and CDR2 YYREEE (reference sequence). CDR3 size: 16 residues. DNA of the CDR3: TGTGCCAGCAGCTCCCGTACCGGGAGGGACTACAATGAGCAGTTCTTC. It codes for CASSSRTGRDYNEQFF.

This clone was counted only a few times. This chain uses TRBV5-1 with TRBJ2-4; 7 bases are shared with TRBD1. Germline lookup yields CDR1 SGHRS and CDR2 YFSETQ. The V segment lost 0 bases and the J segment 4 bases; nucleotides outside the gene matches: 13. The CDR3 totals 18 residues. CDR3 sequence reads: CASSLDPLGTDSKNIQYF. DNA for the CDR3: TGCGCCAGCAGCTTGGACCCCCTCGGGACAGATAGTAAAAACATTCAGTACTTC.

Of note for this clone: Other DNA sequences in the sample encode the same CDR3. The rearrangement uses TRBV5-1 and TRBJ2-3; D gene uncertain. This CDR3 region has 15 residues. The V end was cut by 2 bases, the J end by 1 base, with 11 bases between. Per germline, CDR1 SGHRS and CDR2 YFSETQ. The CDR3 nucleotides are TGCGCCAGCAGCTTATTTGGACGCGGCACAGATACGCAGTATTTT. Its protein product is CASSLFGRGTDTQYF.

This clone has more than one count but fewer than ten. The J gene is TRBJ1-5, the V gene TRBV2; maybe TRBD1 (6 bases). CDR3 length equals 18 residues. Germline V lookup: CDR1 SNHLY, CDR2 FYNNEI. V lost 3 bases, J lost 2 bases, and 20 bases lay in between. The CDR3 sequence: CASSENRAGSMGNQPQHF. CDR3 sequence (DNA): TGTGCCAGCAGTGAGAACAGGGCGGGGTCGATGGGCAATCAGCCCCAGCATTTT.

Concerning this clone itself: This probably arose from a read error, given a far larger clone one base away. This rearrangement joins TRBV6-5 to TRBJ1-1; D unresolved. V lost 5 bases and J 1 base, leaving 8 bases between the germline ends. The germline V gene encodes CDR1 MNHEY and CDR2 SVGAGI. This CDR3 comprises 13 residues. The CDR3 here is CASSDQENTEAFF. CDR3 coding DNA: TGTGCCAGCAGTGATCAGGAGAACACTGAAGCTTTCTTT.

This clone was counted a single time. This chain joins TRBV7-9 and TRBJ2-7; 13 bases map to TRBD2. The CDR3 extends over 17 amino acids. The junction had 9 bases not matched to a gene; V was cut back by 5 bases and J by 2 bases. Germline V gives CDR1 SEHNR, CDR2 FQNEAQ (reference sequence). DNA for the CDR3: TGTGCCAGCAGCGGCCGGACTAGCGGGAGAGGAACCTACGAGCAGTACTTC. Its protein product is CASSGRTSGRGTYEQYF.

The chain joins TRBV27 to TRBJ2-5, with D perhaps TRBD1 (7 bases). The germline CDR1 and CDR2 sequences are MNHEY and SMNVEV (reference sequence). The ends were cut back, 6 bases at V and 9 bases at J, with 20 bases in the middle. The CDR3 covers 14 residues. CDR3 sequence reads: CASRGGQNTAAQYF. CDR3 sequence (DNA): TGTGCCAGCAGGGGGGGACAGAATACAGCGGCCCAGTACTTC.

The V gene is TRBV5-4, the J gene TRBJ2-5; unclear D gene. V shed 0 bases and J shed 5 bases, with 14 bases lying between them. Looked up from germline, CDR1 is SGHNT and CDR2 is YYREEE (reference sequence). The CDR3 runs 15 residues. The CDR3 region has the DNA TGTGCCAGCAGCTTGGACGGGTTGGCGTGGGAGACCCAGTACTTC. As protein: CASSLDGLAWETQYF.

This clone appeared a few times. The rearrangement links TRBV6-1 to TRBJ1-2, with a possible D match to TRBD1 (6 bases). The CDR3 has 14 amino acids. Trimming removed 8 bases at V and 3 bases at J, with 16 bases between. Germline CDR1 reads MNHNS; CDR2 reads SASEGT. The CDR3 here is CASARGLEDYGYTF. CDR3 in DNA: TGTGCCAGCGCCCGGGGGCTAGAAGACTATGGCTACACCTTC.

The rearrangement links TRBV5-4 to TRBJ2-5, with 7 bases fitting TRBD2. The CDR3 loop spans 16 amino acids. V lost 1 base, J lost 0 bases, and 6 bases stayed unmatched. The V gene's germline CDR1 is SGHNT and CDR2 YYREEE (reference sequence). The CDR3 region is CASSLWGGSNQETQYF. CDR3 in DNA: TGTGCCAGCAGCTTGTGGGGCGGGAGCAACCAAGAGACCCAGTACTTC.

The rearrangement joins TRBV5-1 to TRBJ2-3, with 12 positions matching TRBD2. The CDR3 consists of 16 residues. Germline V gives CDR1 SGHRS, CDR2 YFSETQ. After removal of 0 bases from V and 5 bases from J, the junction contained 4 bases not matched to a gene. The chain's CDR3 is CASSLATSGSGDTQYF. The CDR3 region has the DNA TGCGCCAGCAGCTTGGCGACTAGCGGGAGTGGAGATACGCAGTATTTT.

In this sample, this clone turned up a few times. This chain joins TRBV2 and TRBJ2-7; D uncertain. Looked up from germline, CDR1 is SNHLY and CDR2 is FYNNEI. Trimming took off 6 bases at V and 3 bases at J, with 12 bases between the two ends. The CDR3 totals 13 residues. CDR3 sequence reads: CASRGGSYYEQYF. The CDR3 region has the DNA TGTGCCAGCAGGGGTGGATCTTACTACGAGCAGTACTTC.

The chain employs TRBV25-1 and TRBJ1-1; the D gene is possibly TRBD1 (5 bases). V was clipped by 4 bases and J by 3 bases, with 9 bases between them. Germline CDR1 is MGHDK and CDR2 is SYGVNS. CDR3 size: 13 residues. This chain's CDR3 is CASSAGRDTEAFF. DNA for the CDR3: TGTGCCAGCAGTGCAGGGAGGGACACTGAAGCTTTCTTT. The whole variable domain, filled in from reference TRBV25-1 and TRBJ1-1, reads EADIYQTPRYLVIGTGKKITLECSQTMGHDKMYWYQQDPGMELHLIHYSYGVNSTEKGDLSSESTVSRIRTEHFPLTLESARPSHTSQYLCASSAGRDTEAFFGQGTRLTVV.

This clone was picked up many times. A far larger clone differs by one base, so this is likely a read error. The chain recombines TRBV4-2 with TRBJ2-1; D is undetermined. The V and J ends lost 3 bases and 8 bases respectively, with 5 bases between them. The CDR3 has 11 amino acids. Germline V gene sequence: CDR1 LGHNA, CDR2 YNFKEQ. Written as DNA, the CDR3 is TGTGCCAGCAGCCATTTGGATGAGCAGTTCTTC. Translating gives CASSHLDEQFF.

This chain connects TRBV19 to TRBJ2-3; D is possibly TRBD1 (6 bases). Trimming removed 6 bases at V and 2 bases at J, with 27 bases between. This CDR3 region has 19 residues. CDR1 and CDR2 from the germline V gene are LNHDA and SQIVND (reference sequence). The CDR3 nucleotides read TGTGCCAGTAGAGACAGGTTGTCTAGCTCGGGGCGGTTCACAGATACGCAGTATTTT. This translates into CASRDRLSSSGRFTDTQYF.

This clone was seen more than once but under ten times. The CDR3 loop reads CSVATGANVLTF. The CDR3 nucleotides are TGCAGCGTTGCTACTGGGGCCAACGTCCTGACTTTC. J is TRBJ2-6 and V is TRBV29-1; unclear D gene. CDR1 is SQVTM, CDR2 ANQGSEA, per germline. Between the trimmed V and J ends, which lost 4 bases and 2 bases, there was a span of 3 bases. The CDR3 covers 12 residues.

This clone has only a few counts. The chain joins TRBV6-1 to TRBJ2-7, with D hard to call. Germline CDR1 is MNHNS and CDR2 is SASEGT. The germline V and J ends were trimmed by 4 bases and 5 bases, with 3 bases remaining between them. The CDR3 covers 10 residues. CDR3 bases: TGTGCCAGCAGTGTGCACGAGCAGTACTTC. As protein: CASSVHEQYF.

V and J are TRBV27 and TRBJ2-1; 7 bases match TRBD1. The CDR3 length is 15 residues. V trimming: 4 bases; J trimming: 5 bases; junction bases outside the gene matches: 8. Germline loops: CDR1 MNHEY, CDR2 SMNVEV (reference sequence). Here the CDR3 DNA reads TGTGCCAGCAGTTCCACAGGGGCCCCTAACAATGAGCAGTTCTTC. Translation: CASSSTGAPNNEQFF.